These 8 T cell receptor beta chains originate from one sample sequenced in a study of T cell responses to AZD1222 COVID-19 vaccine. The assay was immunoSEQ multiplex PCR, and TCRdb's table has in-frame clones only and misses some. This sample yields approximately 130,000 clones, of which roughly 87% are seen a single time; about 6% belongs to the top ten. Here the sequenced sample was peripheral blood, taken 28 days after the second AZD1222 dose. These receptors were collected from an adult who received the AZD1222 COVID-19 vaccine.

The CDR3: CAGGASNTGELFF. The CDR3, as DNA: TGTGCCGGGGGTGCTTCCAACACCGGGGAGCTGTTTTTT. The rearrangement links TRBV12-3 or TRBV12-4 to TRBJ2-2; D may match TRBD1 or TRBD2 (5 bases each). This CDR3 spans 13 amino acids. V lost 11 bases and J lost 2, with 12 bases in between.

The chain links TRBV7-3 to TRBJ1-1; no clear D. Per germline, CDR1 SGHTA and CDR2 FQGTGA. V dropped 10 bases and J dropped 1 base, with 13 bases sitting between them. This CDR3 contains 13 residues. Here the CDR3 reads CAKYERKNTEAFF. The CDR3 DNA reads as TGTGCCAAATACGAGAGAAAGAACACTGAAGCTTTCTTT.

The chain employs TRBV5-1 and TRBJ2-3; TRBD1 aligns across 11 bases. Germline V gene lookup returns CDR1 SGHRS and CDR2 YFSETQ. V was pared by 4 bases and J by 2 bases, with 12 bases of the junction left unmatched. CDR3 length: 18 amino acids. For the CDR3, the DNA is TGCGCCAGCAGCCCTGGACAGGGGGCGTTTGGTCTCACAGATACGCAGTATTTT. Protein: CASSPGQGAFGLTDTQYF.

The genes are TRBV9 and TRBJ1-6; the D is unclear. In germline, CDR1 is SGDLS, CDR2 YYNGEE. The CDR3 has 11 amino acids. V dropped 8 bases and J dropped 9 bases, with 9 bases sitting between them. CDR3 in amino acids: CARRVGSPLHF. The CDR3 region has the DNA TGTGCCAGAAGGGTTGGTTCACCCCTCCACTTT.

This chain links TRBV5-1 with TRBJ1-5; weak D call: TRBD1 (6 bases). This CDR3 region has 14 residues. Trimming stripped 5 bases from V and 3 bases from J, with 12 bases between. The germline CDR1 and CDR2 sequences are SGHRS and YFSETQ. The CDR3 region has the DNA TGCGCCAGCAGTGTGGGGGGCGACAATCAGCCCCAGCATTTT. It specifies CASSVGGDNQPQHF.

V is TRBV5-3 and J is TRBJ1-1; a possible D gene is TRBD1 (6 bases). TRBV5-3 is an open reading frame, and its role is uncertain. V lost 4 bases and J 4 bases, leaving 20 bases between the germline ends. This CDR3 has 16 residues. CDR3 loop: CARSHRTARRVTEAFF. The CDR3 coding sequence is TGTGCCAGAAGCCATCGGACAGCCAGGCGGGTCACTGAAGCTTTCTTT.

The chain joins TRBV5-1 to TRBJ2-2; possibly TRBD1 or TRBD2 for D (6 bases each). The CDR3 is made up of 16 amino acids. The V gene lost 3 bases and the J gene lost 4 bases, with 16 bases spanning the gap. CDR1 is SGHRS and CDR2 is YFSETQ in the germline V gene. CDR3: CASSSTGAQLTGELFF. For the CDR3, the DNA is TGCGCCAGCAGCTCCACGGGGGCCCAACTCACCGGGGAGCTGTTTTTT. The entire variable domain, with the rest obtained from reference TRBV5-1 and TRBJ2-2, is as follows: KAGVTQTPRYLIKTRGQQVTLSCSPISGHRSVSWYQQTPGQGLQFLFEYFSETQRNKGNFPGRFSGRQFSNSRSEMNVSTLELGDSALYLCASSSTGAQLTGELFFGEGSRLTVL.

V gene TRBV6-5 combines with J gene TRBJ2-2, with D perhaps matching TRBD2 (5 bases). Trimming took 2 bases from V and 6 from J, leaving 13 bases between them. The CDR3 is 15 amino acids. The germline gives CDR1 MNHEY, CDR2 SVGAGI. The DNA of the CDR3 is TGTGCCAGCAGTTACCTAGCCGGAGAGGCCGGGGAGCTGTTTTTT. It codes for CASSYLAGEAGELFF.